This T cell receptor (beta chain) was identified in a study of blood T cells in healthy people across ages. Looking at the study overall: Per every two T cells, about one barcoded beta molecule was captured by template switching.

It was with a sample-barcoded 5' primer and a J-beta primer mix that a second PCR of roughly 6 to 12 cycles was run. A template-switch adaptor containing 12 random nucleotides labeled each cDNA molecule. TCRdb recomputed calls from the 5' RACE reads with MiXCR, one row per CDR3 protein. The data hold a few hundred thousand distinct CDR3 sequences, with 25% to 30% observed a single time. Healthy Russian Caucasian donors spanned ages about 6 to 95 years. Total RNA was isolated from each sample in quantities of at least 6 micrograms. The germline V and J ends were trimmed by 4 bases and 0 bases, with 7 bases remaining between them. The CDR3 loop spans 13 amino acids. From germline, CDR1 is LGHDT and CDR2 YNNKEL (reference sequence). This clonotype has only a few counts.

The sequenced sample consisted of blood. This chain connects TRBV3-1 to TRBJ2-7; D gene ambiguous. This receptor was identified in a woman in her 70s in good health. In DNA, the CDR3 is TGTGCCAGCAGCCGTTACAGCTCCTACGAGCAGTACTTC. This codes for CASSRYSSYEQYF.